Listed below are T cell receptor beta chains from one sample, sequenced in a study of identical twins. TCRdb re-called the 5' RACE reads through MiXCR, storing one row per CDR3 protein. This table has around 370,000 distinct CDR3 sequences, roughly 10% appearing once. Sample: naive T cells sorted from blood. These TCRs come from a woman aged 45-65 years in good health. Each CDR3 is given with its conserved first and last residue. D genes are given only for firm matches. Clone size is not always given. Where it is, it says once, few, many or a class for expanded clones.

CDR3nt: TGCGCCAGCAGCTTCTCGGACGCACTTTACAATGAGCAGTTCTTC
CDR3aa: CASSFSDALYNEQFF
j_gene: TRBJ2-1
v_gene: TRBV5-1
abundance: few
d_gene: -

CDR3nt: TGTGCCAGCAGTTTAACAGGAGCAGAAGCTTTCTTT
CDR3aa: CASSLTGAEAFF
j_gene: TRBJ1-1
v_gene: TRBV12-3/TRBV12-4
abundance: many
d_gene: -

CDR3nt: TGCGCCAGCAGCCCAGCCGGGTGGGGGGACACAGATACGCAGTATTTT
CDR3aa: CASSPAGWGDTDTQYF
j_gene: TRBJ2-3
v_gene: TRBV4-1
abundance: few
d_gene: -

CDR3nt: TGTGCCAGCAGCGTTGACAGGGGGCGATACAATGAGCAGTTCTTC
CDR3aa: CASSVDRGRYNEQFF
j_gene: TRBJ2-1
v_gene: TRBV9
abundance: -
d_gene: TRBD1

CDR3nt: TGCGCCAGCAGCGGGGGCGAAGATACGCAGTATTTT
CDR3aa: CASSGGEDTQYF
j_gene: TRBJ2-3
v_gene: TRBV5-1
abundance: many
d_gene: -

CDR3nt: TGTGCCAGCAGCCCGCCGGGACTAGCGGGAGAATCCGGGGAGCTGTTTTTT
CDR3aa: CASSPPGLAGESGELFF
j_gene: TRBJ2-2
v_gene: TRBV7-3
abundance: -
d_gene: TRBD2

CDR3nt: TGTGCCAGCAGTTTGAGGGGGCCGGGACAGGGTTCGGATTCACCCCTCCACTTT
CDR3aa: CASSLRGPGQGSDSPLHF
j_gene: TRBJ1-6
v_gene: TRBV12-3/TRBV12-4
abundance: many
d_gene: TRBD1

CDR3nt: TGCAGCGTTGAACTTTGGCAGGGGCGGAAAGAGACCCAGTACTTC
CDR3aa: CSVELWQGRKETQYF
j_gene: TRBJ2-5
v_gene: TRBV29-1
abundance: many
d_gene: -

CDR3nt: TGCGCCAGCAGCTTGACCCCGGGACACCAAGAGACCCAGTACTTC
CDR3aa: CASSLTPGHQETQYF
j_gene: TRBJ2-5
v_gene: TRBV5-1
abundance: few
d_gene: -

CDR3nt: TGCGCCAGCAGCTCGTCCGTGAGACGAAACACCGGGGAGCTGTTTTTT
CDR3aa: CASSSSVRRNTGELFF
j_gene: TRBJ2-2
v_gene: TRBV5-1
abundance: many
d_gene: -

CDR3nt: TGTGCCCTGGGGCCCACAGATACGCAGTATTTT
CDR3aa: CALGPTDTQYF
j_gene: TRBJ2-3
v_gene: TRBV10-3
abundance: many
d_gene: -

CDR3nt: TGTGCCACCAGTGAACGGCTAGCGGGAGGAAGAAATGAGCAGTTCTTC
CDR3aa: CATSERLAGGRNEQFF
j_gene: TRBJ2-1
v_gene: TRBV24-1
abundance: -
d_gene: TRBD2

CDR3nt: TGTGCCAGCAGTTTCGGACTAGCGGGAGGAGAGACCCAGTACTTC
CDR3aa: CASSFGLAGGETQYF
j_gene: TRBJ2-5
v_gene: TRBV12-3/TRBV12-4
abundance: many
d_gene: TRBD2

CDR3nt: TGTGCCAGCAGTTCCCCGGGACAGAGCAATCAGCCCCAGCATTTT
CDR3aa: CASSSPGQSNQPQHF
j_gene: TRBJ1-5
v_gene: TRBV28
abundance: few
d_gene: TRBD1

CDR3nt: TGCGCCAGCAGTGAGTCTGCTAGCCAAGCCCAGTACTTC
CDR3aa: CASSESASQAQYF
j_gene: TRBJ2-5
v_gene: TRBV10-2
abundance: -
d_gene: -

CDR3nt: TGTGCCAGCATTGGTATCGTGGACTATGGCTACACCTTC
CDR3aa: CASIGIVDYGYTF
j_gene: TRBJ1-2
v_gene: TRBV28
abundance: many
d_gene: -

CDR3nt: TGTGCCAGCAGTCCTACGAGGGGGAGGAATACTGAAGCTTTCTTT
CDR3aa: CASSPTRGRNTEAFF
j_gene: TRBJ1-1
v_gene: TRBV12-3/TRBV12-4
abundance: many
d_gene: -

CDR3nt: TGCGCCAGCAGCTTGGCAGGACAGCATGATTTCTCTGGAAACACCATATATTTT
CDR3aa: CASSLAGQHDFSGNTIYF
j_gene: TRBJ1-3
v_gene: TRBV5-1
abundance: many
d_gene: -

CDR3nt: TGCGCCAGCAGCTTGGACGGCGGGTGGGAAGCTTTCTTT
CDR3aa: CASSLDGGWEAFF
j_gene: TRBJ1-1
v_gene: TRBV5-1
abundance: many
d_gene: -

CDR3nt: TGTGCCAGCAGCCGTAATGGCGGAACCCAAGAGACCCAGTACTTC
CDR3aa: CASSRNGGTQETQYF
j_gene: TRBJ2-5
v_gene: TRBV3-1
abundance: few
d_gene: -

CDR3nt: TGTGCCAGCAGCCCCCTGGTAGATGAGTATGGCTACACCTTC
CDR3aa: CASSPLVDEYGYTF
j_gene: TRBJ1-2
v_gene: TRBV6-2/TRBV6-3
abundance: -
d_gene: -

CDR3nt: TGCGCCAGCAGCTTGGTTCTGGGTCATGGGACAGATACGCAGTATTTT
CDR3aa: CASSLVLGHGTDTQYF
j_gene: TRBJ2-3
v_gene: TRBV5-1
abundance: -
d_gene: -

CDR3nt: TGTGCCAGCAGACCCACCCTAGCGCAGGTGTACAATGAGCAGTTCTTC
CDR3aa: CASRPTLAQVYNEQFF
j_gene: TRBJ2-1
v_gene: TRBV27
abundance: -
d_gene: -

CDR3nt: TGTGCCAGCGTTGGGGGGCGTACCACTGAAGCTTTCTTT
CDR3aa: CASVGGRTTEAFF
j_gene: TRBJ1-1
v_gene: TRBV25-1
abundance: few
d_gene: -

CDR3nt: TGCAGCGTTGAAGATCGGCCGGAGCAGTTCTTC
CDR3aa: CSVEDRPEQFF
j_gene: TRBJ2-1
v_gene: TRBV29-1
abundance: many
d_gene: -

CDR3nt: TGCGCCAGCAGAGACAGGGACGACTATGGCTACACCTTC
CDR3aa: CASRDRDDYGYTF
j_gene: TRBJ1-2
v_gene: TRBV5-1
abundance: few
d_gene: TRBD1

CDR3nt: TGTGCCAGCAGTGGAACTGGGGCCAACGTCCTGACTTTC
CDR3aa: CASSGTGANVLTF
j_gene: TRBJ2-6
v_gene: TRBV2
abundance: few
d_gene: -

CDR3nt: TGCAGCCTGTCCAGGAATGAGCAGTTCTTC
CDR3aa: CSLSRNEQFF
j_gene: TRBJ2-1
v_gene: TRBV20-1
abundance: -
d_gene: -

CDR3nt: TGCGCCAGCAGCCGCAGACTGGGACTAGCGGCGACCGGGGAGCTGTTTTTT
CDR3aa: CASSRRLGLAATGELFF
j_gene: TRBJ2-2
v_gene: TRBV5-1
abundance: few
d_gene: TRBD2

CDR3nt: TGCAGCGCCGTTCTGGCCGGGAACACCGGGGAGCTGTTTTTT
CDR3aa: CSAVLAGNTGELFF
j_gene: TRBJ2-2
v_gene: TRBV29-1
abundance: few
d_gene: -

CDR3nt: TGTGCCAGCAGTTTAAGGGCTGTTTCACCCGGGGAGCTGTTTTTT
CDR3aa: CASSLRAVSPGELFF
j_gene: TRBJ2-2
v_gene: TRBV12-3/TRBV12-4
abundance: -
d_gene: -

CDR3nt: TGCGCCAGCAGCTCACCCGGGCAATCCTACGAGCAGTACTTC
CDR3aa: CASSSPGQSYEQYF
j_gene: TRBJ2-7
v_gene: TRBV5-1
abundance: few
d_gene: -

CDR3nt: TGCAGTGCTAGAGCCAGCGGGAGGAACACCGGGGAGCTGTTTTTT
CDR3aa: CSARASGRNTGELFF
j_gene: TRBJ2-2
v_gene: TRBV20-1
abundance: few
d_gene: TRBD2

CDR3nt: TGTGCCAGCGCGCAAACGCGGGTATTATTCTTC
CDR3aa: CASAQTRVLFF
j_gene: TRBJ2-1
v_gene: TRBV6-2/TRBV6-3
abundance: many
d_gene: -

CDR3nt: TGTGCCAGCAGTTACTCGGCGGTGAAGGATACCCAGTACTTC
CDR3aa: CASSYSAVKDTQYF
j_gene: TRBJ2-5
v_gene: TRBV6-2/TRBV6-3
abundance: few
d_gene: -

CDR3nt: TGTGCCAGCAGGCATGATGGCACAGATACGCAGTATTTT
CDR3aa: CASRHDGTDTQYF
j_gene: TRBJ2-3
v_gene: TRBV6-1
abundance: -
d_gene: -

CDR3nt: TGCGCCAGCAGCTTGTTGAGCGATGAGCAGTTCTTC
CDR3aa: CASSLLSDEQFF
j_gene: TRBJ2-1
v_gene: TRBV5-1
abundance: many
d_gene: -

CDR3nt: TGCAGTGCTAGAGTCTCGCGAACTAGCACAGATACGCAGTATTTT
CDR3aa: CSARVSRTSTDTQYF
j_gene: TRBJ2-3
v_gene: TRBV20-1
abundance: many
d_gene: -

CDR3nt: TGTGCCAGTAGTTCCCTCCGGGACAGGGTGTCTGAGCAGTTCTTC
CDR3aa: CASSSLRDRVSEQFF
j_gene: TRBJ2-1
v_gene: TRBV19
abundance: -
d_gene: TRBD1

CDR3nt: TGTGCCAGCAGACCAAGCGGGAGAGAAGAGACCCAGTACTTC
CDR3aa: CASRPSGREETQYF
j_gene: TRBJ2-5
v_gene: TRBV27
abundance: few
d_gene: TRBD2

CDR3nt: TGTGCTAGCAGTCCCCCAAGACAAGAGACCCAGTACTTC
CDR3aa: CASSPPRQETQYF
j_gene: TRBJ2-5
v_gene: TRBV7-7
abundance: -
d_gene: -

CDR3nt: TGTGCCAGCAGCCTAGCGGGAGTAGGATCCGGGGAGCTGTTTTTT
CDR3aa: CASSLAGVGSGELFF
j_gene: TRBJ2-2
v_gene: TRBV7-6
abundance: -
d_gene: TRBD2

CDR3nt: TGTGCCAGCAGTGAATCTAGGCGGGGACCCTACGAGCAGTACTTC
CDR3aa: CASSESRRGPYEQYF
j_gene: TRBJ2-7
v_gene: TRBV25-1
abundance: few
d_gene: -